Given below is one T cell receptor (beta chain) in context. The data were produced by immunoSEQ multiplex PCR, yet TCRdb's version contains in-frame clones alone and is incomplete. This sample carries about 90,000 clones, 85% to 90% of them seen once, and the ten largest clones take 2.5% to 3.5%. The sample originates from a study of glioma-infiltrating T cells after dendritic cell vaccination. V was pared by 3 bases and J by 6 bases, with 15 bases between. The V gene's germline CDR1 is MNHEY and CDR2 SVGAGI. This CDR3 is built from 14 residues. The chain couples TRBV6-5 to TRBJ2-7, with a weak D call TRBD1 (6 bases). This sequence was found in a human donor with glioblastoma. The starting material was blood, obtained before dendritic cell vaccination. The chain's CDR3 is CASSYAQGIPEQYF. DNA of the CDR3: TGTGCCAGCAGTTATGCACAGGGAATCCCCGAGCAGTACTTC.